This T cell receptor (beta chain) was profiled in a study of cytomegalovirus exposure and HLA in healthy donors. The wider study: HLA-typed donors were the source of about 81 million unique TCRs held in an early data release.

Turning to this clone: Its antigen is currently unknown.

Findings and caveats of the study: Using a false discovery rate of 0.05, a later analysis showed that fewer than 20,000 TCR beta sequences were associated with HLA alleles. TCR beta chain V- and J-gene trimming was linked, in a later analysis, to a missense variant in DCLRE1C.

Amplification used 60 Vbeta primers and 13 Jbeta primers. Sequenced by immunoSEQ multiplex PCR; TCRdb stores in-frame clones only, minus some. This sample carries 65,000 to 75,000 clones, 68% of them seen once, and the ten largest clones take 2% to 2.5%. The material sequenced was PBMCs. The clonotype was recovered from a woman in her thirties in good health and CMV-seronegative.

The CDR3 DNA reads as TGCAGCGTTCTTAGCGATAGCACAGATACGCAGTATTTT. Its translation: CSVLSDSTDTQYF. The chain carries TRBV29-1 and TRBJ2-3, with D possibly matching TRBD2 (5 bases). Germline CDR1 and CDR2: SQVTM and ANQGSEA. CDR3 length equals 13 residues. Trimming left V 5 bases short and J 0 bases short, with 9 bases between.